The subject of this entry is one T cell receptor beta chain. The antigen is not known. Blood sampling took place at baseline, cycle 4 day 1, and cycle 7 day 1. Profiling relied on immunoSEQ multiplex PCR, and the TCRdb table lists in-frame clones only, not all of them. Of roughly 46,000 clones in the sample, around 90% are singletons; the top ten hold more than 13%. V gave up 2 bases and J gave up 1 base, with 8 bases separating them. CDR1 is MNHEY, CDR2 SVGAGI, per germline. CDR3 length: 14 residues. The data belong to a study of OX40 agonist ivuxolimab in advanced cancers. Turning to the study itself: Previous treatment with anti-PD-1, anti-PD-L1 or anti-CTLA-4 therapy was allowed; 35% to 50% had received some. Partial responses occurred in Three dose-escalation patients, one with hepatocellular carcinoma and two with cutaneous melanoma.

Study findings and constraints: Compared with CD4+, CD8+ T cells on average had more expanded clones.

The sample in question was CD4+ or CD8+ T cells sorted from blood, obtained in a trial of the OX40 agonist ivuxolimab. This TCR derives from an adult with an advanced solid tumor such as melanoma, head and neck, liver or kidney cancer. The rearrangement links TRBV6-5 to TRBJ1-1, with D possibly being TRBD1 (6 bases). CDR3: CASSYVDRNTEAFF. For the CDR3, the DNA is TGTGCCAGCAGTTACGTGGACAGGAACACTGAAGCTTTCTTT.